This T cell receptor (beta chain) comes out of a study of T-cell memory formation after mild COVID-19. Whole-study results and caveats: Clones shrinking from day 15 to 85 showed even CD4/CD8 mixes; later expanders tilted CD4+.

The CDR3 totals 13 residues. The V end was cut by 0 bases, the J end by 6 bases, with 7 bases between. Per the germline V gene, CDR1 is SGHVS and CDR2 is FNYEAQ. One entry per CDR3 protein, called by TCRdb with MiXCR from the 5' RACE reads. Among 160,000 or so distinct CDR3 sequences listed, roughly 31% were seen once. As regards this clonotype: Its antigen is as yet unknown.

This TCR derives from an adult woman who had mild COVID-19 (a few samples of this study predate the infection). Cell type and time point are not known. The specimen sequenced was PBMCs or a T cell subset sorted from them (not recorded which). The chain joins TRBV7-6 to TRBJ2-3, with D perhaps matching TRBD1 (5 bases). The CDR3 sequence is CASSLAPGDTQYF. Here the CDR3 DNA reads TGTGCCAGCAGCTTAGCCCCAGGGGATACGCAGTATTTT.